This T cell receptor (beta chain) appears in the sequencing data of a study of cytomegalovirus exposure and HLA in healthy donors. In the study overall: Earlier results showed roughly 110 million unique TCR beta sequences derived from approximately 180 million T cells.

There are a few counts of this clone. Trimming took 5 bases from V and 7 from J, leaving 18 bases between them. CDR3 length equals 14 residues. CDR1 is GTSNPN and CDR2 is SVGIG in the germline V gene (reference sequence). PCR used 60 Vbeta primers and 13 Jbeta primers. Here immunoSEQ multiplex PCR was the method, and the copy in TCRdb shows in-frame clones only, minus some. The sample records around 45,000 clones, more than 45% being singletons. The TCR was taken from a man in his fifties or sixties in good health and CMV-seronegative. This chain uses TRBV30 with TRBJ1-5; D is ambiguous. Sequencing was performed on PBMCs. The CDR3 region is CAWDGSVEGQPQHF. The CDR3, as DNA: TGTGCCTGGGATGGGTCGGTGGAGGGCCAGCCCCAGCATTTT.